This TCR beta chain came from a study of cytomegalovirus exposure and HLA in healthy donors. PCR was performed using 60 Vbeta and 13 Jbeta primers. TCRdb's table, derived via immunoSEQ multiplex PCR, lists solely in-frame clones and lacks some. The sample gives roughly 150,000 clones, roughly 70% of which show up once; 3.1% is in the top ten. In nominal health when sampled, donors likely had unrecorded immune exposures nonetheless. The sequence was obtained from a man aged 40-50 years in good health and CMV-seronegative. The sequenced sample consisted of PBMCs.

The CDR3 DNA is TGTGCCAGCAGTGACCGACAGGGGAAAAACATTCAGTACTTC. It encodes CASSDRQGKNIQYF. The chain is built from TRBV27 and TRBJ2-4; TRBD1 agrees at 8 bases. CDR3 length: 14 residues. Germline CDR1 MNHEY, CDR2 SMNVEV (reference sequence). Trimming at V came to 5 bases and at J to 4 bases, leaving 4 bases not matched to a gene.